A selection of T cell receptor beta chains follows, all from one sample in a study of T cell responses to AZD1222 COVID-19 vaccine. Clones were sequenced by immunoSEQ multiplex PCR, and TCRdb holds only the in-frame ones, with some missing. Among more than 150,000 clones listed, roughly 88% were seen once. This specimen was peripheral blood, taken on day 0 of AZD1222 vaccination. The source of these receptors is an adult in good health. The CDR3 runs from the conserved cysteine through the conserved F or W. A D gene is named only where the DNA matches it firmly. Where a row states a size, it is once, few, many or the class of an expanded clone; other rows omit it.

v_gene: TRBV27; d_gene: TRBD1; j_gene: TRBJ1-5; abundance: -; CDR3aa: CASSLSRTGDNQPQHF; CDR3nt: TGTGCCAGCAGTTTATCTCGGACAGGGGACAATCAGCCCCAGCATTTT
v_gene: TRBV5-5; d_gene: -; j_gene: TRBJ2-2; abundance: -; CDR3aa: CASSLAVGGYAGELFF; CDR3nt: TGTGCCAGCAGCTTGGCCGTAGGGGGTTATGCCGGGGAGCTGTTTTTT
v_gene: TRBV6-5; d_gene: -; j_gene: TRBJ1-5; abundance: -; CDR3aa: CASRDGPSTNQPQHF; CDR3nt: TGTGCCAGCAGGGACGGACCCTCGACCAATCAGCCCCAGCATTTT
v_gene: TRBV15; d_gene: TRBD1; j_gene: TRBJ1-2; abundance: -; CDR3aa: CATSRPGTGWGYTF; CDR3nt: TGTGCCACCAGCAGACCCGGGACAGGGTGGGGCTACACCTTC
v_gene: TRBV5-1; d_gene: -; j_gene: TRBJ1-1; abundance: -; CDR3aa: CASSFQGADTEAFF; CDR3nt: TGCGCCAGCAGCTTTCAAGGGGCGGACACTGAAGCTTTCTTT
v_gene: TRBV2; d_gene: -; j_gene: TRBJ2-5; abundance: -; CDR3aa: CASSERGVGETQYF; CDR3nt: TGTGCCAGCAGTGAAAGAGGGGTAGGGGAGACCCAGTACTTC
v_gene: TRBV2; d_gene: -; j_gene: TRBJ1-4; abundance: -; CDR3aa: CASSSTAEKLFF; CDR3nt: TGTGCCAGCAGTTCGACAGCTGAAAAACTGTTTTTT
v_gene: TRBV6-1; d_gene: -; j_gene: TRBJ1-5; abundance: once; CDR3aa: CASSEQLDQPQHF; CDR3nt: TGTGCCAGCAGTGAGCAGCTCGATCAGCCCCAGCATTTT
v_gene: TRBV12-5; d_gene: TRBD1; j_gene: TRBJ1-1; abundance: -; CDR3aa: CASVPTGKNTEAFF; CDR3nt: TGTGCTAGTGTCCCGACAGGGAAGAACACTGAAGCTTTCTTT
v_gene: TRBV25-1; d_gene: -; j_gene: TRBJ1-2; abundance: -; CDR3aa: CASSEYGAVRYTF; CDR3nt: TGTGCCAGCAGTGAATATGGGGCAGTTCGCTACACCTTC
v_gene: TRBV4-1; d_gene: -; j_gene: TRBJ1-1; abundance: -; CDR3aa: CASSDTRRFVTFF; CDR3nt: TGCGCCAGCAGCGACACCCGGCGATTTGTCACTTTCTTT
v_gene: TRBV4-1; d_gene: TRBD1; j_gene: TRBJ1-5; abundance: -; CDR3aa: CASSQGDRGSNQPQHF; CDR3nt: TGCGCCAGCAGCCAAGGGGACAGGGGGAGCAATCAGCCCCAGCATTTT
v_gene: TRBV5-1; d_gene: TRBD1; j_gene: TRBJ1-2; abundance: -; CDR3aa: CASSSLGQGTELDGYTF; CDR3nt: TGCGCCAGCAGCTCTCTTGGACAGGGAACGGAACTGGATGGCTACACCTTC
v_gene: TRBV7-8; d_gene: -; j_gene: TRBJ1-1; abundance: once; CDR3aa: CASSLGAGNTEAFF; CDR3nt: TGTGCCAGCAGCTTAGGAGCGGGGAACACTGAAGCTTTCTTT
v_gene: TRBV5-1; d_gene: -; j_gene: TRBJ1-1; abundance: -; CDR3aa: CASSPPGDTEAFF; CDR3nt: TGCGCCAGCAGCCCCCCAGGGGACACTGAAGCTTTCTTT
v_gene: TRBV6-1; d_gene: TRBD2; j_gene: TRBJ2-1; abundance: few; CDR3aa: CASSEASGSYNEQFF; CDR3nt: TGTGCCAGCAGTGAGGCTAGCGGGAGCTACAATGAGCAGTTCTTC